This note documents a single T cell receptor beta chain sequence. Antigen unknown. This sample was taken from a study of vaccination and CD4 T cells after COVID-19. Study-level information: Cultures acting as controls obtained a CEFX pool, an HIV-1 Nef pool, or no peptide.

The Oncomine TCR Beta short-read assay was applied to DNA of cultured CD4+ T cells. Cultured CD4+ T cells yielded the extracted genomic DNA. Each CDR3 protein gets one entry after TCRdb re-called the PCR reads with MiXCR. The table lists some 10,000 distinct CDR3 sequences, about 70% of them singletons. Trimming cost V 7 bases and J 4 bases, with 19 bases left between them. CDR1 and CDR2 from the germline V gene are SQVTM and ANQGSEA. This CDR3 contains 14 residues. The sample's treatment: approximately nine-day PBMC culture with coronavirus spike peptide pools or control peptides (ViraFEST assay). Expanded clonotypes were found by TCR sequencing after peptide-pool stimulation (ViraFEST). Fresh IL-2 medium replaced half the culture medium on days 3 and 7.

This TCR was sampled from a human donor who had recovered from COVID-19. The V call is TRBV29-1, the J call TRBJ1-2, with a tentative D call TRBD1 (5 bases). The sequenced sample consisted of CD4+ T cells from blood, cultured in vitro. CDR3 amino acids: CSAVKWDGSYGYTF. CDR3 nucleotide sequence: TGCAGCGCTGTGAAATGGGACGGCTCCTATGGCTACACCTTC.